This T cell receptor beta chain was found in a study of cytomegalovirus exposure and HLA in healthy donors. Findings and limits, study-wide: Most TCR sequences were uncommon, yet certain public TCRs appeared in many donors.

This CDR3 is 17 amino acids long. After removal of 5 bases from V and 0 bases from J, the junction contained 6 bases not matched to a gene. CDR1 SEHNR and CDR2 FQNEAQ come from the germline V gene (reference sequence). Donors were drawn from the roughly 120-subject validation cohort, separate from the approximately 680-subject first cohort. Repertoires were generated with immunoSEQ multiplex PCR, while TCRdb's copy carries only in-frame clones and drops some. Among approximately 99,000 clones, approximately 85% were seen once, and the ten largest hold roughly 3%. Points on this clone: Antigen unknown.

This sequence originates from a woman aged 18-29 years in good health and CMV-seronegative. This chain connects TRBV7-9 to TRBJ1-6; 8 bases are a match to TRBD1. The sample consisted of PBMCs. Here the CDR3 DNA reads TGTGCCAGCAGCCTCAGGGGGCAGGGCTCCTATAATTCACCCCTCCACTTT. This sequence encodes CASSLRGQGSYNSPLHF.